This T cell receptor beta chain was captured in a study of blood T cell repertoires in COVID-19. On the study more broadly: The study drew acute and convalescent COVID-19 samples from the United States, Italy and Spain. PBMCs, B-cell-depleted T cells, or T cells provided the cDNA or gDNA that made up the material.

This clone has more than one count but fewer than ten. One junction end disagrees with the germline gene, perhaps due to a read error. Per the authors' pipeline: For nucleated cells, counts were estimated from reference gene primer amplification. The repertoire was sequenced with immunoSEQ multiplex PCR; TCRdb's copy has only in-frame clones and lacks some. The V and J calls and clone size are taken from that table; D and trimming were inferred from the DNA. The sample records around 200,000 clones, more than 85% being singletons. The source is a man aged 35-49 years with active or convalescent COVID-19. Sequencing was performed on peripheral blood.

The CDR3 DNA is TGTGCCAGCAGCGCCCCGCGGGGCTTCTTT. It is translated as CASSAPRGFF. The rearrangement uses TRBV9 and TRBJ1-6; a weak D match, TRBD1 (5 bases). From germline, CDR1 is SGDLS and CDR2 YYNGEE. This CDR3 is built from 10 residues.